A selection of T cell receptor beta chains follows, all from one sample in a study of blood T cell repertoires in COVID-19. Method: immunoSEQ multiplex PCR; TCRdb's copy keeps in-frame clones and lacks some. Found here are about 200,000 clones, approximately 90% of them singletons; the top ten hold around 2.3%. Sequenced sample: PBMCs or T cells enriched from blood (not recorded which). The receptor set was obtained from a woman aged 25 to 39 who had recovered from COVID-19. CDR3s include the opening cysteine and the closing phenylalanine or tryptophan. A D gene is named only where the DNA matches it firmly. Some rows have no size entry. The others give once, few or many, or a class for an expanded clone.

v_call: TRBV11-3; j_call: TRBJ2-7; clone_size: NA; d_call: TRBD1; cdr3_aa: CASGYGTAIYEQYF; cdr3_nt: TGTGCCAGCGGTTACGGGACAGCCATCTACGAGCAGTACTTC
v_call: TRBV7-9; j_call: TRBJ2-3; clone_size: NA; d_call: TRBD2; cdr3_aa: CASSQGLAGGDTQYF; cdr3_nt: TGTGCCAGCAGCCAAGGACTAGCGGGGGGTGATACGCAGTATTTT
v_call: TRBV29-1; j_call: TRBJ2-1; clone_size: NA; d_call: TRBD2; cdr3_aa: CSVRTGTSGIREQFF; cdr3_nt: TGCAGCGTAAGGACCGGGACTAGCGGGATCCGTGAGCAGTTCTTC
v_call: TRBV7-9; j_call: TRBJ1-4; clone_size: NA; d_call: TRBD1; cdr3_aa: CASRLDREDEKLFF; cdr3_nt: TGTGCCAGCAGATTGGACAGGGAGGATGAAAAACTGTTTTTT
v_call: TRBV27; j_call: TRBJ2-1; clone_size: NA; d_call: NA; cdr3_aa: CASSFSLVDNEQFF; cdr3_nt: TGTGCCAGCAGTTTTAGCTTAGTCGACAATGAGCAGTTCTTC
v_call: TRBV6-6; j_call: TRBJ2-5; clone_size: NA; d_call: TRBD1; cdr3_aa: CASTHGGQGVPETQYF; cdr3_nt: TGTGCCAGCACCCACGGGGGACAGGGGGTCCCAGAGACCCAGTACTTC
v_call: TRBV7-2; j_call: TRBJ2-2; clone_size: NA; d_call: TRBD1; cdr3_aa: CASSARQGTTGELFF; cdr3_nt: TGTGCCAGCAGCGCGCGACAGGGGACGACCGGGGAGCTGTTTTTT
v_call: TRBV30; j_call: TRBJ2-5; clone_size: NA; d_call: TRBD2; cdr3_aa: CAWSTSGGTQYF; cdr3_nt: TGTGCCTGGAGTACTAGCGGCGGGACCCAGTACTTC
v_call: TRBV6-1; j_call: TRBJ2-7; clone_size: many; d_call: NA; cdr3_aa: CASSEARHSSYEQYF; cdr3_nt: TGTGCCAGCAGTGAAGCTCGACACAGCTCCTACGAGCAGTACTTC
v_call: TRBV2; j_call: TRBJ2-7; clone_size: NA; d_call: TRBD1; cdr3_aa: CASSRRDRGRHEQYF; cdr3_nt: TGTGCCAGCAGTCGCCGGGACAGGGGGCGGCACGAGCAGTACTTC
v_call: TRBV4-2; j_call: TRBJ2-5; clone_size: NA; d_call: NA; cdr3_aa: CASSQEIGAQETQYF; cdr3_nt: TGTGCCAGCAGCCAAGAAATAGGAGCCCAAGAGACCCAGTACTTC
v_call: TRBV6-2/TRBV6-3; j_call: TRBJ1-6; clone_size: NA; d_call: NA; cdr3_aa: CASSYSRGGPGPYNSPLHF; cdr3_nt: TGTGCCAGCAGTTACTCGAGAGGAGGTCCGGGTCCCTATAATTCACCCCTCCACTTT
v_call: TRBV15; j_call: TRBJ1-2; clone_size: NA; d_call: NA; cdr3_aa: CATSRNRLLYGYTF; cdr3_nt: TGTGCCACCAGCAGGAACAGGTTACTTTATGGCTACACCTTC
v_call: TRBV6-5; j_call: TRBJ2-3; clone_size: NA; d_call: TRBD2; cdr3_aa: CASRLLGGGDTQYF; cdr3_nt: TGTGCCAGCAGACTCCTGGGGGGGGGAGATACGCAGTATTTT
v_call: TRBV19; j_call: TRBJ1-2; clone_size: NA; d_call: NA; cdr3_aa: CASSIDLGGSYGYTF; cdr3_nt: TGTGCCAGTAGTATAGATCTGGGAGGTAGCTATGGCTACACCTTC
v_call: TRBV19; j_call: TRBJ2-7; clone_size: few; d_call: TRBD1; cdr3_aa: CASSTPGQTYEQYF; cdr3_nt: TGTGCCAGTAGTACCCCGGGACAGACCTACGAGCAGTACTTC
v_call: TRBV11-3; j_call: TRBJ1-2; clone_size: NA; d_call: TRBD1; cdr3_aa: CASSTPGTAYGYTF; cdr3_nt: TGTGCCAGCAGCACACCCGGGACAGCCTATGGCTACACCTTC
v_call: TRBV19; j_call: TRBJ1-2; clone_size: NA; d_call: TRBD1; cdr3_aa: CASSIEDREPSNYGYTF; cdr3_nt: TGTGCCAGTAGTATAGAGGACAGGGAACCCTCCAACTATGGCTACACCTTC
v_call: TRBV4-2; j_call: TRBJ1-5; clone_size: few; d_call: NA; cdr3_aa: CASSPGNQPQHF; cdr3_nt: TGTGCCAGCAGCCCGGGGAATCAGCCCCAGCATTTT
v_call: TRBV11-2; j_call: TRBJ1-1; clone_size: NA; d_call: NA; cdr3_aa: CASSLELVNTEAFF; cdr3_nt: TGTGCCAGCAGCTTAGAACTAGTTAACACTGAAGCTTTCTTT
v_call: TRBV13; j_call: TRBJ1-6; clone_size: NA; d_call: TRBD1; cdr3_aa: CASSLVGGGSRYSPLHF; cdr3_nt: TGTGCCAGCAGCTTAGTAGGAGGGGGCAGCAGGTATTCACCCCTCCACTTT
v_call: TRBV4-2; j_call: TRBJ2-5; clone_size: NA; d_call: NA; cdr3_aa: CASSPTEAGEETQYF; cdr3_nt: TGTGCCAGCAGCCCCACCGAGGCGGGTGAAGAGACCCAGTACTTC
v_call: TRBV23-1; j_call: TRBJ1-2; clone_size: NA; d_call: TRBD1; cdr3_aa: CASSLGQGLLANYGYTF; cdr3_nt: TGCGCCAGCAGCCTGGGACAGGGGCTCTTAGCTAACTATGGCTACACCTTC
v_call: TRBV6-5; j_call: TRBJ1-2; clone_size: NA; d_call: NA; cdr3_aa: CASQSVAGLHYGYTF; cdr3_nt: TGTGCCAGCCAGTCGGTGGCAGGCCTCCACTATGGCTACACCTTC
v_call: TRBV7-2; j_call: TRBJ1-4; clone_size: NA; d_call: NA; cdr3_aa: CASSLFRGEKLFF; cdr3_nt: TGTGCCAGCAGCTTGTTTCGGGGGGAAAAACTGTTTTTT
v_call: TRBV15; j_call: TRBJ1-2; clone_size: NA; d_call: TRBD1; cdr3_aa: CATSRDNRGYGYTF; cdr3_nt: TGTGCCACCAGCAGAGATAACAGGGGATATGGCTACACCTTC
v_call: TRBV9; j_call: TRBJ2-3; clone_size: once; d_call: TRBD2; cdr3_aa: CASSPIAGLTDTQYF; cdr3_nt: TGTGCCAGCAGCCCCATAGCGGGACTAACAGATACGCAGTATTTT
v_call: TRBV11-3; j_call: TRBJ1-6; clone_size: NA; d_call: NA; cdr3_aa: CASSPDGGNSPLHF; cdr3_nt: TGTGCCAGCAGCCCCGACGGAGGGAATTCACCCCTCCACTTT
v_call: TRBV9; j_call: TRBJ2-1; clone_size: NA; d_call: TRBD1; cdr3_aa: CASSARGGQGAYNEQFF; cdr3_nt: TGTGCCAGCAGCGCCCGGGGGGGACAGGGGGCCTACAATGAGCAGTTCTTC
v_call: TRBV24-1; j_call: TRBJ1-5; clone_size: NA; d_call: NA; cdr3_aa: CATSKGNPGQPQHF; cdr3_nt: TGTGCCACCAGTAAAGGTAACCCGGGACAGCCCCAGCATTTT
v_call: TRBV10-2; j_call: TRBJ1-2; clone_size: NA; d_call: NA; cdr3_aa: CASSESGGRQGIYGYTF; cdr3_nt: TGCGCCAGCAGTGAGTCAGGTGGAAGGCAGGGGATCTATGGCTACACCTTC
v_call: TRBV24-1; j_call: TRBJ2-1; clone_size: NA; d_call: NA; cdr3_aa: CATSDRNEQFF; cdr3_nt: TGTGCCACCAGTGACCGGAATGAGCAGTTCTTC
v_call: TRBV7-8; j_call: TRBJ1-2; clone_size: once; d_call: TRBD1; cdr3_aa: CASSVTGPGYGYTF; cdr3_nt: TGTGCCAGCAGCGTGACAGGGCCCGGCTATGGCTACACCTTC
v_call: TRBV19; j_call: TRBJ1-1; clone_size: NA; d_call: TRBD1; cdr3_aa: CASRDNQGAITEAFF; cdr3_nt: TGTGCCAGTAGAGATAATCAGGGGGCAATTACTGAAGCTTTCTTT
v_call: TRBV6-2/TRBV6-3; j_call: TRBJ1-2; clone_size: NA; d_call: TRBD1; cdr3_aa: CASSYPGTGRTGYTF; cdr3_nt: TGTGCCAGCAGTTACCCCGGGACAGGGAGGACTGGCTACACCTTC
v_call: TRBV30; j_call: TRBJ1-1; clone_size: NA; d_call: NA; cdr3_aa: CAWRTPNTEAFF; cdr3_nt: TGTGCCTGGAGGACACCGAACACTGAAGCTTTCTTT
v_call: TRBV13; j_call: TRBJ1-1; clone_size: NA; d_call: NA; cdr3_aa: CASSAPEGGITEAFF; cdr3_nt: TGTGCCAGCAGCGCTCCTGAGGGCGGAATCACTGAAGCTTTCTTT
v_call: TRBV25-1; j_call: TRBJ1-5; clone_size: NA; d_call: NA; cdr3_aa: CASSEAGGTQPQHF; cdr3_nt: TGTGCCAGCAGTGAAGCCGGGGGGACGCAGCCCCAGCATTTT
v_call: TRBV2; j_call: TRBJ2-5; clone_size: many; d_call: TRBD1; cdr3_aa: CASGRTGGFGETQYF; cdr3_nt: TGTGCCAGCGGCCGGACAGGGGGCTTTGGGGAGACCCAGTACTTC
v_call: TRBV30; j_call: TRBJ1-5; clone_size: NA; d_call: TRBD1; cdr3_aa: CAWSGGTALNQPQHF; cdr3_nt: TGTGCCTGGAGTGGAGGGACAGCGCTCAATCAGCCCCAGCATTTT
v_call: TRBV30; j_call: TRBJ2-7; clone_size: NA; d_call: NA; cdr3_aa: CAWSGTISYEQYF; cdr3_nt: TGTGCCTGGAGTGGGACAATATCCTACGAGCAGTACTTC
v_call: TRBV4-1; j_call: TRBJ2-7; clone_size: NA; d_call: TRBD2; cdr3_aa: CASSHPRTSGSYEQYF; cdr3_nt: TGCGCCAGCAGCCACCCCAGGACTAGCGGGAGCTACGAGCAGTACTTC
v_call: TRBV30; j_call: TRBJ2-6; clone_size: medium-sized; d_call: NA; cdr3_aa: CAWNEASGANVLTF; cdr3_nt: TGTGCCTGGAACGAAGCTTCTGGGGCCAACGTCCTGACTTTC
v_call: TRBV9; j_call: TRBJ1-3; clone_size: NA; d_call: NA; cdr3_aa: CASSVAVGGNTIYF; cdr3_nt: TGTGCCAGCAGCGTAGCGGTCGGTGGAAACACCATATATTTT
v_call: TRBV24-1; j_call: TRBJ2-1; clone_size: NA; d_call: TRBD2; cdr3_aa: CATSDLGSGGYNEQFF; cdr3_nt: TGTGCCACCAGTGATTTAGGTAGCGGGGGGTACAATGAGCAGTTCTTC
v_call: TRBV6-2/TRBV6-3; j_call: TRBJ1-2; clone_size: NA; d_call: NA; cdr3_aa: CASSSWAGVYGYTF; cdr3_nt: TGTGCCAGCAGTTCCTGGGCAGGGGTCTATGGCTACACCTTC
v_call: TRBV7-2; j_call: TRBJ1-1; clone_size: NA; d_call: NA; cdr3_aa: CASSRLQGNTEAFF; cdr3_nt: TGTGCCAGCAGTAGATTACAGGGGAACACTGAAGCTTTCTTT
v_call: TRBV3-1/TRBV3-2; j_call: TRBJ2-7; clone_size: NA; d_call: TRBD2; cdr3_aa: CASSQPRASGSYEQYF; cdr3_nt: TGTGCCAGCAGCCAACCCCGGGCTAGCGGGAGCTACGAGCAGTACTTC